This TCR beta chain originates from a study of T cell responses to AZD1222 COVID-19 vaccine. As for this clone: Its antigen is unidentified.

V dropped 1 base and J dropped 4 bases, with 14 bases sitting between them. The CDR3 length is 16 residues. Germline V gene sequence: CDR1 SGHTA, CDR2 FQGNSA. Generated by immunoSEQ multiplex PCR, the TCRdb table keeps only in-frame clones and is missing some. The table records 150,000 or so clones, roughly nine tenths of them present only once. General observations from the study: Baseline seropositivity occurred in only 5 to 7 AZD1222 recipients.

Sample: peripheral blood, taken on day 0 of AZD1222 vaccination. The genes are TRBV7-2 and TRBJ1-5; perhaps TRBD1 as D (6 bases). The sequence was collected from an adult in good health. CDR3 DNA: TGTGCCAGCAGCTTAGAGGGGGGAGGGATTAATCAGCCCCAGCATTTT. Protein: CASSLEGGGINQPQHF.